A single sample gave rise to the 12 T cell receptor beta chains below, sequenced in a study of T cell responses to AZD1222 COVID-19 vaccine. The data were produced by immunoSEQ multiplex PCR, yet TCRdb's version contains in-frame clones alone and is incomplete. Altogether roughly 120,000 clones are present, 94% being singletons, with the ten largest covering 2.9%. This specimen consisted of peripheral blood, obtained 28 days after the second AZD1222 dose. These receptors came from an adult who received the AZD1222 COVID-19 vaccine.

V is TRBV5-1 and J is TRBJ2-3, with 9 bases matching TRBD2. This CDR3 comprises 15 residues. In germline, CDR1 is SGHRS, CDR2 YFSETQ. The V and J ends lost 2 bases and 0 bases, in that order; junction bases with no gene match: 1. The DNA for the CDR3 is TGCGCCAGCAGCTTCACTAGCGGGAGCACAGATACGCAGTATTTT. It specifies CASSFTSGSTDTQYF.

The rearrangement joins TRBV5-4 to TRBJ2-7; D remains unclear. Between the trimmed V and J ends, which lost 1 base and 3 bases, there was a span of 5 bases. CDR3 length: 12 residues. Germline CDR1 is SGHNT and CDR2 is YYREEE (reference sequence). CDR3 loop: CASSLRFYEQYF. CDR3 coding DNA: TGTGCCAGCAGCTTGAGATTCTACGAGCAGTACTTC.

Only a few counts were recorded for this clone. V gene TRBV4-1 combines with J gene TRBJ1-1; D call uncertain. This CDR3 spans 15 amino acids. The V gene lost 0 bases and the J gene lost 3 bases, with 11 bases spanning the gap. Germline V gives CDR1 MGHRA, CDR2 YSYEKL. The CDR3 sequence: CASSQDLHGDTEAFF. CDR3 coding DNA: TGCGCCAGCAGCCAAGATCTACATGGGGACACTGAAGCTTTCTTT.

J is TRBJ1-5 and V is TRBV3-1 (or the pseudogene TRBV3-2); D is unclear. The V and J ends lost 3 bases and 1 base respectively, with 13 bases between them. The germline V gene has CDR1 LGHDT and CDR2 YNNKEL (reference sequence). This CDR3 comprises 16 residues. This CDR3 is CASSQEAFDSNQPQHF. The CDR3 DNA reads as TGTGCCAGCAGCCAGGAAGCGTTTGACAGCAATCAGCCCCAGCATTTT.

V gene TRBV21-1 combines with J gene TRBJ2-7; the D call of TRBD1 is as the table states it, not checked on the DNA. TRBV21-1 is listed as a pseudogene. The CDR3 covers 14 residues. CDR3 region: CARLRDRGHHEQYF. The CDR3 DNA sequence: TGTGCCAGACTAAGGGACAGGGGTCACCACGAGCAGTACTTC.

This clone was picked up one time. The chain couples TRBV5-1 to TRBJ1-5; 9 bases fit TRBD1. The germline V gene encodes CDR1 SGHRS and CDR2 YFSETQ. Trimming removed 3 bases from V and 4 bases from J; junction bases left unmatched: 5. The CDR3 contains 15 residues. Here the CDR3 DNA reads TGCGCCAGCAGCTCACAGGGGGCAGAGAATCAGCCCCAGCATTTT. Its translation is CASSSQGAENQPQHF.

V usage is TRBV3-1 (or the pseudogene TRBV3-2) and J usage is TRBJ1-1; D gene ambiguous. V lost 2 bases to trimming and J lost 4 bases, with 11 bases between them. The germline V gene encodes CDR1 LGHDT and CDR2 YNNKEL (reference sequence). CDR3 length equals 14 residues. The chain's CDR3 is CASSQPAKFTEAFF. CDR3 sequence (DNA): TGTGCCAGCAGCCAACCCGCGAAGTTCACTGAAGCTTTCTTT.

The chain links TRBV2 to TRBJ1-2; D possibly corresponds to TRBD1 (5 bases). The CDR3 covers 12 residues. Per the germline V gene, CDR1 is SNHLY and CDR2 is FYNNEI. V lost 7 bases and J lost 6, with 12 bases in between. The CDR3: CASMGPQDGYTF. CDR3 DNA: TGTGCCAGCATGGGACCCCAGGATGGCTACACCTTC.

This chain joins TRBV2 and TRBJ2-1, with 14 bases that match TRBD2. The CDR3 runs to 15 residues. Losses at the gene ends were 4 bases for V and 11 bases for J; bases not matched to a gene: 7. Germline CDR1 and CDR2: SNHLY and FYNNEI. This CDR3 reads CASSAEGLAGEKQFF. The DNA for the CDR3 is TGTGCCAGCAGTGCGGAGGGACTAGCGGGAGAGAAGCAGTTCTTC.

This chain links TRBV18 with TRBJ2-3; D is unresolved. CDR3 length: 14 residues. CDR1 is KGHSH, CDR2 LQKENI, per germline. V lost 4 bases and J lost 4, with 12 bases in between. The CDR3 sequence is CASSQGWGADTQYF. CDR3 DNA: TGTGCCAGCTCACAGGGATGGGGTGCAGATACGCAGTATTTT.

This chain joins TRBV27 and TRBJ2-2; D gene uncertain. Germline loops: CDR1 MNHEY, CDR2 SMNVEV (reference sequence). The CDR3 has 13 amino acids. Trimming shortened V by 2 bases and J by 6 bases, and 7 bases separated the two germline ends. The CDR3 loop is CASSLNGAGELFF. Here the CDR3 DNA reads TGTGCCAGCAGTTTAAATGGTGCCGGGGAGCTGTTTTTT.

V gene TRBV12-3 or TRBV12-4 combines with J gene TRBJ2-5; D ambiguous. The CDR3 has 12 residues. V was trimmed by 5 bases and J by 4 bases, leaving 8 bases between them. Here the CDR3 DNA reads TGTGCCAGCAGTCAAAGCGCAGAGACCCAGTACTTC. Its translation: CASSQSAETQYF.